What follows are 4 T cell receptor beta chains derived from one specimen sequenced in a study of T cells in women clearing cervical HPV infection (dated by TCRdb to the late 2010s). The library came from the immunoSEQ multiplex PCR assay. This is the immuneACCESS table as TCRdb keeps it, with only in-frame sequences that have V and J called. A part of the clones is gone; compared with another copy, unresolved V genes explain less than half, and the rest is unexplained. This sample's records show about 46,000 clones. The leading ten clones occupy less than 40% of the sample. The source material was blood buffy coat. The receptors derive from a woman aged 18-69 years with a cervical HPV16 infection that either progressed to CIN3+ or cleared (not recorded which).

A note on this clone: From the germline J gene comes the end of the CDR3, since the read stops 3 residues before it. The rearrangement uses TRBV19 and TRBJ1-4; 7 bases agree with TRBD1. This CDR3 comprises 15 residues. After removal of 1 base from V and 7 bases from J, the junction contained 6 bases not matched to a gene. Germline assignment: CDR1 LNHDA and CDR2 SQIVND (reference sequence). The CDR3 sequence is CASSIGGRGTEKLFF. The CDR3 DNA, read in part, is TGTGCCAGTAGTATAGGCGGCAGGGGGACTGAAAAA.

Details on this clone: Read sequence stops 3 residues before the CDR3 end, and the germline J gene provides the missing end. The rearrangement uses TRBV20-1 and TRBJ2-7; 10 bases align to TRBD2. This CDR3 has 15 amino acids. In germline, CDR1 is DFQATT, CDR2 SNEGSKA (reference sequence). The V gene end was trimmed by 3 bases and the J gene end by 2 bases; junction bases not matched to a gene: 7. The chain's CDR3 is CSASLPLAGAYEQYF. CDR3 DNA (partial): TGCAGTGCTAGTTTGCCCCTAGCGGGGGCCTACGAG.

Concerning this clone itself: The DNA ends 3 residues before the CDR3 does, and the rest of the CDR3 is filled in from the germline J gene. J is TRBJ1-1 and V is TRBV20-1; 9 nucleotides align to TRBD1. The ends lost 5 bases at V and 5 bases at J; junction bases unmatched: 3. Per germline, CDR1 DFQATT and CDR2 SNEGSKA (reference sequence). The CDR3 is 12 amino acids. CDR3 sequence reads: CSAETGGTEAFF. CDR3 bases read: TGCAGTGCTGAGACAGGGGGAACTGAA.

Here the CDR3 reads CASIDATGNNQPQYF. The part of the CDR3 DNA that was read is TGTGCCAGTATCGATGCGACAGGGAACAATCAGCCG. The chain carries TRBV19 and TRBJ2-3, with 7 bases that match TRBD1. The CDR3 end is not reached by the read, which stops 3 residues before it; the germline J gene fills it in. The germline V gene encodes CDR1 LNHDA and CDR2 SQIVND (reference sequence). CDR3 length: 15 residues.